This passage covers 9 T cell receptor beta chains from one sample sequenced in a study of beta chain features in type 1 diabetes. The antigens for these receptors are not known. The study reverse transcribed the entire isolated RNA, so it sequenced expressed TCRB transcripts. Some clones are missing from TCRdb's copy, which holds only in-frame ones; the method was immunoSEQ multiplex PCR. The sample records about 650,000 clones, around 11% being singletons. Study-level findings and limits: Researchers report that Type 1 diabetes patients had moderately but significantly shorter TCRB CDR3s across all four CD4+ subsets.

The sequencing sample was made of naive CD4+ T cells from blood. These receptors were taken from a man in his thirties or forties with type 1 diabetes.

For this clone: The junction does not match germline at one end; this may be a read error. The CDR3 DNA reads TGTACCAGCAAAGGGGAGGAAGAGACCCAGTACTTC. Translated, it gives CTSKGEEETQYF. The chain links TRBV2 to TRBJ2-5; tentative D call: TRBD2 (6 bases). The CDR3 consists of 12 residues. Germline values: CDR1 SNHLY, CDR2 FYNNEI.

This clone has a handful of counts. V and J are TRBV27 and TRBJ2-7; D assignment may be TRBD1 or TRBD2 (5 bases each). The germline V gene encodes CDR1 MNHEY and CDR2 SMNVEV (reference sequence). The CDR3 length is 15 residues. Trimming took off 6 bases at V and 3 bases at J, with 18 bases between the two ends. The CDR3: CASRRSQGGYYEQYF. In DNA form, the CDR3 reads TGTGCCAGCAGGAGGAGCCAGGGCGGGTACTACGAGCAGTACTTC.

This clone was found a few times. Distinct nucleotide sequences in the sample also encode this CDR3. The chain links TRBV30 to TRBJ2-3; 7 nucleotides line up with TRBD2. CDR1 and CDR2 from the germline V gene are GTSNPN and SVGIG (reference sequence). The trim removed 2 bases at V and 0 bases at J, leaving 2 bases unmatched. This CDR3 region has 14 residues. As DNA, the CDR3 is TGTGCCTGGAGTTTGGGGGGGAGCACAGATACGCAGTATTTT. This sequence encodes CAWSLGGSTDTQYF.

This clone was seen only a few times. The V and J genes are TRBV6-6 and TRBJ2-4; D is tentatively TRBD1 or TRBD2 (6 bases each). CDR3 size: 15 residues. Germline CDR1 is MNHNY and CDR2 is SVGAGI (reference sequence). V lost 1 base and J lost 9, with 16 bases in between. CDR3 sequence (DNA): TGTGCCAGCAGTTACTTAGGAGGGACATTTAGCATTCAGTACTTC. Amino acid sequence: CASSYLGGTFSIQYF.

This sequence joins TRBV10-3 and TRBJ2-7; D remains unclear. V lost 2 bases to trimming and J lost 4 bases, with 9 bases between them. Germline loops: CDR1 ENHRY, CDR2 SYGVKD. This CDR3 region has 13 residues. The CDR3, as DNA: TGTGCCATCAGTGAGGTTCCCACGTACGAGCAGTACTTC. This encodes CAISEVPTYEQYF.

This clone was observed a handful of times. The chain couples TRBV7-9 to TRBJ1-3; D possibly corresponds to TRBD1 (6 bases). The ends were cut back, 5 bases at V and 3 bases at J, with 17 bases in the middle. CDR3 size: 16 residues. Germline CDR1 reads SEHNR; CDR2 reads FQNEAQ (reference sequence). This CDR3 reads CASSLLQGLDGNTIYF. CDR3 DNA: TGTGCCAGCAGCCTCCTACAGGGTTTGGATGGAAACACCATATATTTT.

V is TRBV18 and J is TRBJ1-2; D is unresolved. Deletions cut 0 bases from V and 2 bases from J, with 10 bases between. This CDR3 has 15 residues. CDR1 and CDR2 from the germline V gene are KGHSH and LQKENI. CDR3 sequence: CASSPPRGSNYGYTF. The CDR3 nucleotides read TGTGCCAGCTCACCACCGCGGGGTTCCAACTATGGCTACACCTTC.

V gene TRBV2 combines with J gene TRBJ1-6; the D gene is possibly TRBD1 (5 bases). Germline CDR1 reads SNHLY; CDR2 reads FYNNEI. Deletions cut 8 bases from V and 7 bases from J, with 18 bases between. The CDR3 contains 15 residues. The CDR3: CASRLRDRANSPLHF. Here the CDR3 DNA reads TGTGCCAGCCGGTTGAGGGACCGAGCGAATTCACCCCTCCACTTT.

In its sample, this clone was seen a few times. The chain employs TRBV25-1 and TRBJ2-5; TRBD1 is a possible D gene (6 bases). V was shortened by 4 bases and J by 5 bases, with 11 bases between the two germline ends. The CDR3 extends over 13 amino acids. Germline lookup yields CDR1 MGHDK and CDR2 SYGVNS. The CDR3 here is CASSAQGPETQYF. As DNA, the CDR3 is TGTGCCAGCAGTGCACAGGGCCCGGAGACCCAGTACTTC.